This TCR beta chain emerged from a study of T-cell memory formation after mild COVID-19. Germline loops: CDR1 SGDLS, CDR2 YYNGEE. This CDR3 has 19 amino acids. The ends lost 0 bases at V and 0 bases at J; junction bases unmatched: 11. Broader study findings: The main location of contracting CD4+ clones was CM and EM, and that of contracting CD8+ clones was EMRA.

TCRdb itself ran the 5' RACE reads through MiXCR, one entry per CDR3 protein. The sample includes fewer than 400,000 distinct CDR3 sequences, more than 15% of them seen just once. Regarding this clonotype: The antigen is not known.

The sample was PBMCs or a T cell subset sorted from them (not recorded which). The V and J genes are TRBV9 and TRBJ1-3, with 8 positions matching TRBD1. The receptor's source is a young man who had mild COVID-19 (a few samples of this study predate the infection). Cell type and time point are not known. As DNA, the CDR3 is TGTGCCAGCAGCGTAGGGGGCAGGGGGCCTCGATACTCTGGAAACACCATATATTTT. Amino acid sequence: CASSVGGRGPRYSGNTIYF.